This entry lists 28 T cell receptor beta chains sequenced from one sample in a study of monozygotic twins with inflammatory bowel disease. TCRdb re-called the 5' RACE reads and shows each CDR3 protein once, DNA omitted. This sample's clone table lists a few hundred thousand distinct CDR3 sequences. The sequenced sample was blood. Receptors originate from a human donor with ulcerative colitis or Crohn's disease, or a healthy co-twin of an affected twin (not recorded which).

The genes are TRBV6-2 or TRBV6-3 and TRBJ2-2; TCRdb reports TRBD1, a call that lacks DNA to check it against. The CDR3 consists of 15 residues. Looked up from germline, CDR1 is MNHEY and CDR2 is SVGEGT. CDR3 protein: CASIRGQGYTGELFF.

The CDR3 loop is CASSKTPRGTSGGDEQFF. J is TRBJ2-1 and V is TRBV4-3; TCRdb proposes TRBD2, but this gene call is untestable without DNA. CDR3 length equals 18 residues. Germline CDR1 LGHNA, CDR2 YSLEER.

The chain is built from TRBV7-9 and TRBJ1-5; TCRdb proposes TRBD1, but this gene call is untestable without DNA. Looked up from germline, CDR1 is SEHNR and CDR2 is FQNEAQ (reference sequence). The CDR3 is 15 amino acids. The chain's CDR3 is CASSPGTGAPQPQHF.

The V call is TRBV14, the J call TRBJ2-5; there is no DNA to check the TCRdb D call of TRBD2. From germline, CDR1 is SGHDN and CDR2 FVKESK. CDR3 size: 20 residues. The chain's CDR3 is CASSDTSARQTSGGRETQYF. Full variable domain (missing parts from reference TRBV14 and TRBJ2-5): EAGVTQFPSHSVIEKGQTVTLRCDPISGHDNLYWYRRVMGKEIKFLLHFVKESKQDESGMPNNRFLAERTGGTYSTLKVQPAELEDSGVYFCASSDTSARQTSGGRETQYFGPGTRLLVL.

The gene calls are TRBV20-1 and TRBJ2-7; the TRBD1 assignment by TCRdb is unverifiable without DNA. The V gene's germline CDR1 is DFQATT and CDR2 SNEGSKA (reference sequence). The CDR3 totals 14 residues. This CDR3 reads CSARDRDSNYEQYF.

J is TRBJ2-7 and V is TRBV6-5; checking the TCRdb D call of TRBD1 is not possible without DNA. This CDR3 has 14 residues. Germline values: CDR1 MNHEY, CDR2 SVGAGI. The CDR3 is CASSLTGTTYEQYF.

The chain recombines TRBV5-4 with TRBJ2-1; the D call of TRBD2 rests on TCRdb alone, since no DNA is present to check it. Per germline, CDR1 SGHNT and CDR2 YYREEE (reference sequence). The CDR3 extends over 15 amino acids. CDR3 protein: CASSLVAGAYNEQFF.

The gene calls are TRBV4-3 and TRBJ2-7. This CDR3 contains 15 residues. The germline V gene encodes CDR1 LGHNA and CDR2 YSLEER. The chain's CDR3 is CASSLGTDFNYEQYF.

CDR3 region: CASSLGQGEPQHF. The chain uses TRBV5-1 and TRBJ1-5; TCRdb's D call, TRBD1, is unchecked because there is no DNA. The CDR3 sequence is 13 residues long. Germline V CDR1 and CDR2: SGHRS, YFSETQ.

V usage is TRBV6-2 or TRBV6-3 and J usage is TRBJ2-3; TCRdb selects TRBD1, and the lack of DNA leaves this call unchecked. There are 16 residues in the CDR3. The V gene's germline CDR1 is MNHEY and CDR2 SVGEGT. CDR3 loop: CASTPVRRTSTDTQYF.

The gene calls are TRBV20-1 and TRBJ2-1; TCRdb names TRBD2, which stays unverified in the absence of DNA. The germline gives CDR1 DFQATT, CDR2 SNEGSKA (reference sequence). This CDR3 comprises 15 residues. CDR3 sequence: CSARELWTIHNEQFF.

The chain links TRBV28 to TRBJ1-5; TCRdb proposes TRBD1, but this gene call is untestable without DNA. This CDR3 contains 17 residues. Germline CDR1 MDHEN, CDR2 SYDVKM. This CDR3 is CASSLPGTGVSNQPQHF.

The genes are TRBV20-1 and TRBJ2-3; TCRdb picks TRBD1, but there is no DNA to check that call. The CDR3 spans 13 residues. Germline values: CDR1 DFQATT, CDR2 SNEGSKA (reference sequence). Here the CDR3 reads CSAPDRATDTQYF.

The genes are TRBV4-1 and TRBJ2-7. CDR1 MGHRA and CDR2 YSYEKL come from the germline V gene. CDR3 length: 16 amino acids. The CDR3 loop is CASSQNTASSSYEQYF.

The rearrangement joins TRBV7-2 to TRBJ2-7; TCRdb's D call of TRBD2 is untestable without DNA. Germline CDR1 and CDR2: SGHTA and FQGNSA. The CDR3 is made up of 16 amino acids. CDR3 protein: CASSFYSGGPLYEQYF.

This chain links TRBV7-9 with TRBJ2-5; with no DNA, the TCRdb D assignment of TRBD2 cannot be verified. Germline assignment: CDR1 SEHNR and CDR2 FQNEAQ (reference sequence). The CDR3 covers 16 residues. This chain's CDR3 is CASIDRTSGGQETQYF.

CDR3 amino acids: CASSLDRGGEAFF. The V call is TRBV5-1, the J call TRBJ1-1; without DNA, the TCRdb call of TRBD1 cannot be checked. The CDR3 contains 13 residues. Germline V gene lookup returns CDR1 SGHRS and CDR2 YFSETQ.

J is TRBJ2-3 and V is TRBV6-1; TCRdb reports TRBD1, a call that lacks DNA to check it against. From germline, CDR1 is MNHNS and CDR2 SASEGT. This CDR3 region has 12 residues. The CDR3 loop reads CASSTGTDQWYF.

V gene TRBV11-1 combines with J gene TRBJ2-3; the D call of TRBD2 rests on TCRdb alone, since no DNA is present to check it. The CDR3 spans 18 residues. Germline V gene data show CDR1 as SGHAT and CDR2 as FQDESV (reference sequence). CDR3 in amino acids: CASSLSPTSGTSTDTQYF.

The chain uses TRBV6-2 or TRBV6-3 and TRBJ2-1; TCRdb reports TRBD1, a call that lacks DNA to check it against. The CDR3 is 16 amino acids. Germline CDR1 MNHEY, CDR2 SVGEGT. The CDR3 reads CASSYSQGGPEIEQFF.

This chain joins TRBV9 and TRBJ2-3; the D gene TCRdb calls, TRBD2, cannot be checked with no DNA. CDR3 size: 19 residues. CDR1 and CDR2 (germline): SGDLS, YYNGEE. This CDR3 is CASSVLGGDLSVSTDTQYF.

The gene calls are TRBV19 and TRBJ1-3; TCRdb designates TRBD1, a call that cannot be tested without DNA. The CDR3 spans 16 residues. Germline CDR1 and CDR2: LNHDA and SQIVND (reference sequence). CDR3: CASSISSGGSGNTIYF.

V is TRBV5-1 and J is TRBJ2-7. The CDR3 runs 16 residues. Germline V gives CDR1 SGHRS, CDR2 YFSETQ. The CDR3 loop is CASSLVLGIESYEQYF.

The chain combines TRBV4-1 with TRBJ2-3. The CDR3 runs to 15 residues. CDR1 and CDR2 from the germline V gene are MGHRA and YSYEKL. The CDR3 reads CASSQVFTSTDTQYF.

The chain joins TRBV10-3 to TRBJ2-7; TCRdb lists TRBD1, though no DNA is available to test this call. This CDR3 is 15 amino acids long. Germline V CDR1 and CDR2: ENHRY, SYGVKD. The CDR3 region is CAISESRDLTYEQYF.

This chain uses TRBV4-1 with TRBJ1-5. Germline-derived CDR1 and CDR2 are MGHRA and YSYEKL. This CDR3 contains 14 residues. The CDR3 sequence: CASSLTDSNQPQHF.

The CDR3 region is CASSQDPRAYEQYF. The rearrangement joins TRBV4-1 to TRBJ2-7. The CDR3 totals 14 residues. Germline V gives CDR1 MGHRA, CDR2 YSYEKL.

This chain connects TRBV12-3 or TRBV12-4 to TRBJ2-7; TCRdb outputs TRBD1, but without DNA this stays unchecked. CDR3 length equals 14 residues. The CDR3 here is CASSLTKRGVEQYF.